Listed below are T cell receptor beta chains from one sample, sequenced in a study of CD8+CD57+ T cells in acquired aplastic anemia. One entry per CDR3 protein, called by TCRdb with MiXCR from the reads. There are around 430,000 distinct CDR3 sequences in the sample; under 40% occur only once, and less than 0.85% lies in the top ten. Material for sequencing was sorted CD4+, CD8+, or CD8+CD57+ T cells (not recorded which) from PBMCs. The receptors come from a human donor with aplastic anemia. Both conserved end residues are part of each CDR3. The D gene is left open where the match is weak. Clone sizes are given selectively: once, few, many, or a class where the clone is expanded.

DNA: TGTGCCAGCAGTCAGAAATCCCGGGACAGTCTGTCCTACGAGCAGTACTTC
CDR3: CASSQKSRDSLSYEQYF
D: TRBD1
size: few
V: TRBV6-1
J: TRBJ2-7

DNA: TGTGCCAGCAGTTACCGAGCCCGAGGACGGGGGAGGATTGTCAATGAGCAGTTCTTC
CDR3: CASSYRARGRGRIVNEQFF
D: NA
size: NA
V: TRBV6-2/TRBV6-3
J: TRBJ2-1

DNA: TGTGCCAGCAGTTTCGGGAGCGGCAATCAGCCCCAGCATTTT
CDR3: CASSFGSGNQPQHF
D: NA
size: few
V: TRBV6-5
J: TRBJ1-5

DNA: TGTGCCACCAAGTCCGCTGGGGCCTACGAGCAGCACTTC
CDR3: CATKSAGAYEQHF
D: NA
size: NA
V: TRBV15
J: TRBJ2-7

DNA: TGCAGTGCTGACCGTAGCCGGAGCTACAATGAGCAGTTCTTC
CDR3: CSADRSRSYNEQFF
D: NA
size: NA
V: TRBV20-1
J: TRBJ2-1

DNA: TGTGCCAGCAGCTCCCGGGACAGGGGAGCCTATGGCTACACCTTC
CDR3: CASSSRDRGAYGYTF
D: TRBD1
size: many
V: TRBV7-3
J: TRBJ1-2

DNA: TGCGCCAGCAGCCCAAGCGGGCCTACTAGCACAGATACGCAGTATTTT
CDR3: CASSPSGPTSTDTQYF
D: NA
size: NA
V: TRBV5-1
J: TRBJ2-3

DNA: TGTGCCAGCAGCTTAGCGAGCGGGAGCTCCTACGAGCAGTACTTC
CDR3: CASSLASGSSYEQYF
D: TRBD2
size: many
V: TRBV7-2
J: TRBJ2-7

DNA: TGTGCCAGAACTTATCGAGGACAGAGCACAGATACGCAGTATTTT
CDR3: CARTYRGQSTDTQYF
D: NA
size: few
V: TRBV5-3
J: TRBJ2-3

DNA: TGTGCCAGCAGTGAATCGGCGGGCAGCTCTGGAAACACCATATATTTT
CDR3: CASSESAGSSGNTIYF
D: NA
size: NA
V: TRBV25-1
J: TRBJ1-3

DNA: TGTGCCAGCAGTTTGCGGCAGGGGCTAGGGAGCAATCAGCCCCAGCATTTT
CDR3: CASSLRQGLGSNQPQHF
D: NA
size: few
V: TRBV12-3/TRBV12-4
J: TRBJ1-5

DNA: TGCAGCGTTGGAGGGCCGGGAAACACCTTC
CDR3: CSVGGPGNTF
D: NA
size: NA
V: TRBV29-1
J: TRBJ1-2

DNA: TGTGCCTCCCACCCAACGGGACTGACCGCACACGTCGATAATTCACCCCTCCACTTT
CDR3: CASHPTGLTAHVDNSPLHF
D: NA
size: few
V: TRBV3-1
J: TRBJ1-6

DNA: TGTGCCAGCACCAACGGGGGGACAGGGAACTATGGCTACACCTTC
CDR3: CASTNGGTGNYGYTF
D: TRBD1
size: NA
V: TRBV5-6
J: TRBJ1-2

DNA: TGCGCCAGCAGCAGGAATGTAGGCATTTCACCCCTCCACTTT
CDR3: CASSRNVGISPLHF
D: NA
size: NA
V: TRBV5-1
J: TRBJ1-6

DNA: TGCAGTGCCCTCAGGGGAAACGGCTACACCTTC
CDR3: CSALRGNGYTF
D: NA
size: many
V: TRBV20-1
J: TRBJ1-2

DNA: TGTGCCAGCAGCTTAGATCTCAGTGTTGGAACTGAAGCTTTCTTT
CDR3: CASSLDLSVGTEAFF
D: NA
size: NA
V: TRBV7-3
J: TRBJ1-1

DNA: TGTGCCAGTAGTACCCGGGGGTACACTGAAGCTTTCTTT
CDR3: CASSTRGYTEAFF
D: NA
size: many
V: TRBV19
J: TRBJ1-1

DNA: TGTGCCGCCCGACTAGCGGGAGAAGAGCAGTACTTC
CDR3: CAARLAGEEQYF
D: TRBD2
size: NA
V: TRBV2
J: TRBJ2-7

DNA: TGTGCCAGCAGCCTCCGGGGGGGACTAGCGGGTCGACCAGATACGCAGTATTTT
CDR3: CASSLRGGLAGRPDTQYF
D: TRBD2
size: NA
V: TRBV11-2
J: TRBJ2-3

DNA: TGTGCCAGCAGCCAACTTTCAAACAATTCACCCCTCCACTTT
CDR3: CASSQLSNNSPLHF
D: NA
size: NA
V: TRBV3-1
J: TRBJ1-6

DNA: TGTGCCAGCAGCATTAGCGGGAGTACTCTCTACGAGCAGTACTTC
CDR3: CASSISGSTLYEQYF
D: TRBD2
size: few
V: TRBV12-3/TRBV12-4
J: TRBJ2-7

DNA: TGTGCCAGCAGCTTTGGGACAGGCGCAGAGACCCAGTACTTC
CDR3: CASSFGTGAETQYF
D: TRBD1
size: NA
V: TRBV25-1
J: TRBJ2-5

DNA: TGTGCCAGCACAAGCGAGACAGCCTCCTTGGAGCTGTTTTTT
CDR3: CASTSETASLELFF
D: NA
size: once
V: TRBV3-1
J: TRBJ2-2

DNA: TGTGCCAGCAGCTTAGCGACAGTTGAAGCTTTCTTT
CDR3: CASSLATVEAFF
D: NA
size: few
V: TRBV7-9
J: TRBJ1-1

DNA: TGTGCCACCAGCACAAGACTAGATTTGAGCACAGATACGCAGTATTTT
CDR3: CATSTRLDLSTDTQYF
D: NA
size: many
V: TRBV15
J: TRBJ2-3

DNA: TGCAGCGTTGAAGATTTTATGAGTGGCTACACCTTC
CDR3: CSVEDFMSGYTF
D: NA
size: many
V: TRBV29-1
J: TRBJ1-2

DNA: TGCAGCGTTGCGGTGGCAGGGGGCGGTGGCTACACCTTC
CDR3: CSVAVAGGGGYTF
D: TRBD1
size: many
V: TRBV29-1
J: TRBJ1-2

DNA: TGTGCCGCACCCAGCCGTGCCTACGAGCAGTACTTC
CDR3: CAAPSRAYEQYF
D: NA
size: NA
V: TRBV25-1
J: TRBJ2-7

DNA: TGTGCCAGCAGTGGCTACACCGGGACAGGCCCCTATGGCTACACCTTC
CDR3: CASSGYTGTGPYGYTF
D: TRBD1
size: NA
V: TRBV25-1
J: TRBJ1-2

DNA: TGTGCCAGTACCCCGGTTGGACACGGTGTTTATGAGCAGTTCTTC
CDR3: CASTPVGHGVYEQFF
D: NA
size: NA
V: TRBV19
J: TRBJ2-1

DNA: TGTGCCAGCAGTGACCGGGACAGGGGAGTGTACTTC
CDR3: CASSDRDRGVYF
D: TRBD1
size: many
V: TRBV6-1
J: TRBJ2-7

DNA: TGTGCCAGCATCGACGAGCAGTACTTC
CDR3: CASIDEQYF
D: NA
size: many
V: TRBV6-4
J: TRBJ2-7

DNA: TGTGCCAGCAGCTTGGGACTAGCGGGAGCCGGCACAGATACGCAGTATTTT
CDR3: CASSLGLAGAGTDTQYF
D: TRBD2
size: few
V: TRBV7-3
J: TRBJ2-3

DNA: TGCAGTGCGGGGAGAGGGGGCTCGAACACTGAAGCTTTCTTT
CDR3: CSAGRGGSNTEAFF
D: TRBD1
size: NA
V: TRBV20-1
J: TRBJ1-1

DNA: TGCAGTGCTGGTACGGACCCCACAGATACGCAGTATTTT
CDR3: CSAGTDPTDTQYF
D: NA
size: many
V: TRBV20-1
J: TRBJ2-3

DNA: TGTGCCAGCAGCTTAGTCCTTGAGGTCGGCCGACTCTACTACGAGCAGTACTTC
CDR3: CASSLVLEVGRLYYEQYF
D: NA
size: NA
V: TRBV7-4
J: TRBJ2-7

DNA: TGTGCCAGCAGTTCTGCAGGGAGAGGAAACACCATATATTTT
CDR3: CASSSAGRGNTIYF
D: NA
size: few
V: TRBV6-5
J: TRBJ1-3